Presented here are 19 T cell receptor beta chains from one specimen sequenced in a study of vaccination effects on CD4 cells after COVID-19. ViraFEST expansion of antigen-specific CD4+ T cells with viral peptide pools preceded sequencing. Investigators separated out CD4+ T cells once 10 days of culture had passed. The person was diagnosed with PCR-confirmed SARS-CoV-2 infection between March and December 2020. The participants, recipients of two vaccine doses, got either BNT162b2 or mRNA-1273. Produced via immunoSEQ multiplex PCR; TCRdb's table is partial and in-frame only. The sample consists of 11,000 to 15,000 clones, roughly four fifths of them appearing once. These TCRs are of unknown antigen specificity. The sequenced sample was CD4+ T cells from PBMCs cultured with HCoV-NL63 spike peptides, obtained after COVID-19 vaccination. Receptor source: a human donor who had a prior SARS-CoV-2 infection.

This chain connects TRBV20-1 to TRBJ2-3, with 10 positions matching TRBD2. Trimming cost V 3 bases and J 1 base; bases outside gene matches: 7. The CDR3 loop spans 16 amino acids. From germline, CDR1 is DFQATT and CDR2 SNEGSKA (reference sequence). The CDR3 spells CSASLASGGRTDTQYF. The CDR3 nucleotides read TGCAGTGCTAGTTTGGCTAGCGGGGGCCGCACAGATACGCAGTATTTT.

The chain has TRBV7-2 and TRBJ2-5, with D possibly being TRBD2 (6 bases). V dropped 5 bases and J dropped 5 bases, with 18 bases sitting between them. Germline CDR1 SGHTA, CDR2 FQGNSA. This CDR3 is 15 amino acids long. The DNA of the CDR3 is TGTGCCAGCAGCCGCGGGACTTCCCGGTCGGAGACCCAGTACTTC. Translating it yields CASSRGTSRSETQYF.

This rearrangement joins TRBV5-1 to TRBJ2-2, with no clear D. The V end was cut by 6 bases, the J end by 6 bases, with 12 bases between. The CDR3 totals 13 residues. From germline, CDR1 is SGHRS and CDR2 YFSETQ. CDR3 loop: CASMLIDAGELFF. As DNA, the CDR3 is TGCGCCAGCATGCTAATCGATGCCGGGGAGCTGTTTTTT.

This chain uses TRBV3-1 (or the pseudogene TRBV3-2) with TRBJ2-1, with 8 bases fitting TRBD2. The CDR3 is 17 residues long. CDR1 and CDR2 from the germline V gene are LGHDT and YNNKEL (reference sequence). V gave up 1 base and J gave up 5 bases; unmatched junction bases: 10. The CDR3, as DNA: TGTGCCAGCAGCCAAGTGGCCGGGACTAGTAAACACAATGAGCAGTTCTTC. Protein sequence: CASSQVAGTSKHNEQFF.

This chain joins TRBV7-9 and TRBJ1-1; D remains unclear. Germline CDR1 reads SEHNR; CDR2 reads FQNEAQ (reference sequence). The CDR3 covers 11 residues. Trimming left V 2 bases short and J 12 bases short, with 10 bases between. The CDR3 region is CASSLLFSPFF. CDR3 in DNA: TGTGCCAGCAGCTTACTGTTTTCACCTTTCTTT.

The CDR3 region has the DNA TGTGCCAGCAGCGGGTGGGATCGGCGTGGTGGCACTGAAGCTTTCTTT. It translates to CASSGWDRRGGTEAFF. This sequence joins TRBV9 and TRBJ1-1; D remains unclear. Trimming stripped 3 bases from V and 4 bases from J, with 19 bases between. Per the germline V gene, CDR1 is SGDLS and CDR2 is YYNGEE. The CDR3 has 16 amino acids.

The V and J genes are TRBV5-1 and TRBJ2-3; 7 positions match TRBD2. Trimming removed 4 bases from V and 6 bases from J; junction bases left unmatched: 11. Germline loops: CDR1 SGHRS, CDR2 YFSETQ. This CDR3 has 15 amino acids. In DNA, the CDR3 is TGCGCCAGCAGCCTAAGGACTAGTGTGGGGGATACGCAGTATTTT. Amino acids: CASSLRTSVGDTQYF.

This clone occurred once. The chain uses TRBV5-1 and TRBJ1-2; unclear D gene. In germline, CDR1 is SGHRS, CDR2 YFSETQ. This CDR3 has 14 amino acids. Between the trimmed V and J ends, which lost 2 bases and 4 bases, there was a span of 12 bases. CDR3 sequence: CASSLGSGTYGYTF. In DNA form, the CDR3 reads TGCGCCAGCAGCTTAGGATCAGGAACCTATGGCTACACCTTC.

The J gene is TRBJ2-3, the V gene TRBV5-1; D gene uncertain. The length of the CDR3 is 15 residues. V shed 0 bases and J shed 2 bases, with 10 bases lying between them. Germline loops: CDR1 SGHRS, CDR2 YFSETQ. The CDR3: CASSLVGGTTDTQYF. The CDR3 coding sequence is TGCGCCAGCAGCTTGGTTGGCGGAACCACAGATACGCAGTATTTT.

V is TRBV27 and J is TRBJ2-1, with 11 bases identical to TRBD2. This CDR3 is built from 16 residues. Germline V gene data show CDR1 as MNHEY and CDR2 as SMNVEV (reference sequence). J lost 8 bases, V lost 3 bases, and 9 bases had no gene match. In DNA form, the CDR3 reads TGTGCCAGCAGTTTGTCCCTAGCGGGAGGACAGGATGAGCAGTTCTTC. This sequence encodes CASSLSLAGGQDEQFF.

The V and J genes are TRBV7-8 and TRBJ1-3; D is unresolved. The CDR3 totals 17 residues. From germline, CDR1 is SGHVS and CDR2 FQNEAQ. V was cut by 3 bases and J by 0 bases, with 15 bases left in between. Written as DNA, the CDR3 is TGTGCCAGCAGCTTTACCCCTGGGCAGCCCTCTGGAAACACCATATATTTT. It yields the protein CASSFTPGQPSGNTIYF.

The chain couples TRBV3-1 (or the pseudogene TRBV3-2) to TRBJ1-1; D gene ambiguous. Trimming shortened V by 1 base and J by 10 bases, and 10 bases separated the two germline ends. The CDR3 has 12 amino acids. Germline assignment: CDR1 LGHDT and CDR2 YNNKEL (reference sequence). CDR3 coding DNA: TGTGCCAGCAGCCAAGGGCAAGCTGGAGCTTTCTTT. It is translated as CASSQGQAGAFF.

V gene TRBV2 combines with J gene TRBJ2-1, with TRBD1 identical over 7 bases. J gave up 6 bases and V 6 bases, and 11 bases lay outside the gene matches. This CDR3 is 15 amino acids long. CDR1 SNHLY and CDR2 FYNNEI come from the germline V gene. In DNA form, the CDR3 reads TGTGCCAGCAGCCTAGGGACAGCCCCATCCAATGAGCAGTTCTTC. Translating it yields CASSLGTAPSNEQFF.

The CDR3 loop is CASSFAQNTGELFF. The CDR3 nucleotides are TGTGCCAGCAGCTTCGCTCAAAACACCGGGGAGCTGTTTTTT. V is TRBV6-5 and J is TRBJ2-2; D not certain. The CDR3 spans 14 residues. The ends were cut back, 6 bases at V and 2 bases at J, with 10 bases in the middle. CDR1 MNHEY and CDR2 SVGAGI come from the germline V gene.

This rearrangement joins TRBV19 to TRBJ2-7; the D gene is possibly TRBD1 (6 bases). Trimming took 1 base from V and 8 from J, leaving 15 bases between them. The CDR3 runs 14 residues. Germline V gives CDR1 LNHDA, CDR2 SQIVND (reference sequence). As DNA, the CDR3 is TGTGCCAGTAGTATAGGTACGGCAGGGGAACAGCAGTACTTC. This sequence encodes CASSIGTAGEQQYF.

The chain couples TRBV2 to TRBJ2-2; 8 bases align to TRBD1. The V and J ends lost 10 bases and 7 bases, in that order; junction bases with no gene match: 8. The CDR3 runs 13 residues. Germline CDR1 is SNHLY and CDR2 is FYNNEI. DNA for the CDR3: TGTGCCACTCCGGGACAGGCGATCGGGGAGCTGTTTTTT. It encodes CATPGQAIGELFF.

This sequence joins TRBV5-1 and TRBJ2-5, with 8 nucleotides matching TRBD1. The trim removed 4 bases at V and 5 bases at J, leaving 10 bases unmatched. The CDR3 covers 15 residues. The germline V gene encodes CDR1 SGHRS and CDR2 YFSETQ. CDR3 DNA sequence: TGCGCCAGCAGCGCCGAGGCAGGGGGCGCGGAGACCCAGTACTTC. Translation: CASSAEAGGAETQYF. Based on the CDR3 plus reference TRBV5-1 and TRBJ2-5, the full variable domain is KAGVTQTPRYLIKTRGQQVTLSCSPISGHRSVSWYQQTPGQGLQFLFEYFSETQRNKGNFPGRFSGRQFSNSRSEMNVSTLELGDSALYLCASSAEAGGAETQYFGPGTRLLVL.

The chain employs TRBV3-1 (or the pseudogene TRBV3-2) and TRBJ2-3; possibly TRBD1 or TRBD2 for D (6 bases each). Per the germline V gene, CDR1 is LGHDT and CDR2 is YNNKEL (reference sequence). Trimming pared 5 bases from V and 4 bases from J, leaving 10 bases between. The CDR3 is 13 amino acids. The CDR3 is CASSRRGADTQYF. The CDR3 DNA reads as TGTGCCAGCAGCAGAAGGGGGGCAGATACGCAGTATTTT.

V is TRBV7-3 and J is TRBJ1-6, with D possibly TRBD1 on 6 matching bases. The CDR3 is made up of 14 amino acids. Germline V CDR1 and CDR2: SGHTA, FQGTGA. Between the trimmed V and J ends, which lost 1 base and 9 bases, there was a span of 10 bases. CDR3 DNA: TGTGCCAGCAGCTTAAGAGGGGGAGGTTCACCCCTCCACTTT. This translates into CASSLRGGGSPLHF.